Only a few counts were recorded for the clone carrying this TCR beta chain. In the original processing: Quantification of nucleated cells was approximated via reference gene primer amplification. Here immunoSEQ multiplex PCR was the method, and the copy in TCRdb shows in-frame clones only, minus some. V, J and clone size are those of that table, while D and trimming were read from the DNA. The sample records about 200,000 clones, nearly 90% being singletons. The sample belongs to a study of blood T cell repertoires in COVID-19. Study context: The origin of the acute and convalescent COVID-19 samples was the United States, Italy and Spain.

CDR1 is MNHEY, CDR2 SVGAGI, per germline. The V end was cut by 6 bases, the J end by 0 bases, with 11 bases between. The CDR3 has 14 amino acids. The chain links TRBV6-5 to TRBJ1-2; tentative D call: TRBD1 (6 bases). Source material: peripheral blood. The receptor was isolated from a man in his sixties with active or convalescent COVID-19. CDR3 residues: CASRHGQTNYGYTF. The DNA for the CDR3 is TGTGCCAGCAGACATGGACAGACTAACTATGGCTACACCTTC.